The next 10 T cell receptor beta chains were all read from a single sample in a study of blood T cell repertoires in COVID-19. TCRdb's copy holds only in-frame clones and misses some; the assay was immunoSEQ multiplex PCR. There are more than 95,000 clones in the sample; about 85% occur only once, and roughly 4.2% lies in the top ten. Sequencing input: peripheral blood. The receptors were gathered from a man aged 45 to 65 with acute or convalescent COVID-19.

J is TRBJ2-7 and V is TRBV11-2, with D possibly TRBD2 on 5 matching bases. Germline loops: CDR1 SGHAT, CDR2 FQNNGV. Trimming removed 5 bases from V and 3 bases from J, with 11 bases in between. The CDR3 totals 13 residues. The DNA for the CDR3 is TGTGCCAGCAGCCCCGGGGTGGGCTACGAGCAGTACTTC. It is translated as CASSPGVGYEQYF.

This clone was observed a few times. This chain connects TRBV27 to TRBJ2-7, with 10 positions matching TRBD2. V shed 4 bases and J 4 bases; nucleotides not matched to a gene: 7. This CDR3 spans 15 amino acids. The germline V gene encodes CDR1 MNHEY and CDR2 SMNVEV (reference sequence). CDR3 residues: CASSSLLAGMYEQYF. The CDR3 DNA is TGTGCCAGCAGTTCCCTACTAGCGGGAATGTACGAGCAGTACTTC.

The chain combines TRBV19 with TRBJ2-1; 7 nucleotides match TRBD2. This CDR3 region has 14 residues. Unmatched junction bases numbered 5, after V lost 5 bases and J lost 4 bases. Germline values: CDR1 LNHDA, CDR2 SQIVND (reference sequence). The CDR3 DNA follows: TGTGCCAGTAGTCCGTGGGAGGGGTACAATGAGCAGTTCTTC. Encoded protein: CASSPWEGYNEQFF. The whole variable domain, filled in from reference TRBV19 and TRBJ2-1, reads DGGITQSPKYLFRKEGQNVTLSCEQNLNHDAMYWYRQDPGQGLRLIYYSQIVNDFQKGDIAEGYSVSREKKESFPLTVTSAQKNPTAFYLCASSPWEGYNEQFFGPGTRLTVL.

This clone showed up just a few times. This CDR3 reads CASTWTGGLNEQFF. CDR3 DNA sequence: TGTGCCAGCACTTGGACAGGGGGTCTCAATGAGCAGTTCTTC. The chain combines TRBV2 with TRBJ2-1; TRBD1 aligns across 10 bases. The CDR3 has 14 residues. Germline assignment: CDR1 SNHLY and CDR2 FYNNEI. V dropped 7 bases and J dropped 6; count of bases not matched to a gene: 6.

V gene TRBV7-6 combines with J gene TRBJ1-6; weak D call: TRBD1 (5 bases). CDR1 is SGHVS, CDR2 FNYEAQ, per germline. Trimming took off 7 bases at V and 5 bases at J, with 15 bases between the two ends. The CDR3 is 15 amino acids. CDR3 coding DNA: TGTGCCAGCACCCCCAGGGCGGAGAATAATTCACCCCTCCACTTT. Translation gives CASTPRAENNSPLHF. The full variable domain, in which reference TRBV7-6 and TRBJ1-6 provide the parts outside the CDR3, is GAGVSQSPRYKVTKRGQDVALRCDPISGHVSLYWYRQALGQGPEFLTYFNYEAQQDKSGLPNDRFSAERPEGSISTLTIQRTEQRDSAMYRCASTPRAENNSPLHFGNGTRLTVT.

The chain uses TRBV24-1 and TRBJ1-5, with D perhaps TRBD1 (5 bases). Per the germline V gene, CDR1 is KGHDR and CDR2 is SFDVKD. The CDR3 runs to 14 residues. The germline V and J ends were trimmed by 5 bases and 5 bases, with 12 bases remaining between them. This chain's CDR3 is CATSAQGRYQPQHF. The CDR3 DNA sequence: TGTGCCACCAGTGCCCAGGGAAGGTATCAGCCCCAGCATTTT.

This clone has only one observation. The V gene is TRBV18, the J gene TRBJ1-1, with unresolved D. The length of the CDR3 is 12 residues. CDR1 is KGHSH, CDR2 LQKENI, per germline. Trimming stripped 1 base from V and 11 bases from J, with 11 bases between. The CDR3 bases are TGTGCCAGCTCACCACAGAGGGAGGAGGCTTTCTTT. Its translation is CASSPQREEAFF.

This chain joins TRBV6-1 and TRBJ2-7; 9 bases map to TRBD1. The CDR3 has 15 residues. The junction had 4 bases not matched to a gene; V was cut back by 1 base and J by 3 bases. Looked up from germline, CDR1 is MNHNS and CDR2 is SASEGT. CDR3 nucleotides: TGTGCCAGCAGTGAAGTAGGGACAGGGATCTACGAGCAGTACTTC. This translates into CASSEVGTGIYEQYF.

This chain uses TRBV7-9 with TRBJ1-2; TRBD1 might be the D (5 bases). The CDR3 consists of 13 residues. CDR1 and CDR2 from the germline V gene are SEHNR and FQNEAQ (reference sequence). The V gene lost 1 base and the J gene lost 6 bases, with 9 bases spanning the gap. The CDR3 DNA reads as TGTGCCAGCAGCTTAGGAGGGGAGGATGGCTACACCTTC. Protein: CASSLGGEDGYTF.

The chain has TRBV7-2 and TRBJ2-3; 9 bases are shared with TRBD1. CDR3 length equals 14 residues. Germline-derived CDR1 and CDR2 are SGHTA and FQGNSA. The J segment lost 4 bases and the V segment lost 8 bases, leaving 7 bases of the junction unmatched. CDR3 DNA sequence: TGTGCCAGCCTCCGGGACAGGGCCTCAGATACGCAGTATTTT. Translation gives CASLRDRASDTQYF.